This is a list of T cell receptor beta chains from one sample in a study of blood T cells in healthy people across ages. TCRdb re-derived calls from the 5' RACE reads in MiXCR, one entry per CDR3 protein. Of roughly 1.9 million distinct CDR3 sequences in the sample, more than 35% were seen once. The sequencing sample was made of blood. The receptors come from a human donor in good health. Both conserved end residues are part of each CDR3. The D gene is left open where the match is weak. Where a row states a size, it is once, few, many or the class of an expanded clone; other rows omit it.

D,size,V,length,J,DNA,CDR3
TRBD2,few,TRBV12-3/TRBV12-4,15,TRBJ2-5,TGTGCCAGCAGTCCCAGCAGCGGGGGGTCAGAGACCCAGTACTTC,CASSPSSGGSETQYF
TRBD1,.,TRBV7-9,15,TRBJ1-2,TGTGCCAGCAGCTTGTGGGACAGGGAATCTTATGGCTACACCTTC,CASSLWDRESYGYTF
.,.,TRBV14,14,TRBJ2-3,TGTGCCAGCAGCCGGCTGGGGAACGACGATACGCAGTATTTT,CASSRLGNDDTQYF
.,.,TRBV10-3,14,TRBJ1-6,TGTGCCATCAGTGAGGGCAGGGTTGGTTCACCCCTCCACTTT,CAISEGRVGSPLHF
TRBD1,.,TRBV18,14,TRBJ1-5,TGTGCCACCACAGGGGGAAGAGGCAATCAGCCCCAGCATTTT,CATTGGRGNQPQHF
.,.,TRBV29-1,14,TRBJ1-1,TGCAGCGTTAGGTCCGGGGTGGAGAACACTGAAGCTTTCTTT,CSVRSGVENTEAFF
.,.,TRBV7-8,15,TRBJ2-1,TGTGCCAGCAGCTTAATTACTAGCCGGGGTGATGAGCAGTTCTTC,CASSLITSRGDEQFF
TRBD1,.,TRBV20-1,14,TRBJ2-7,TGCAGTGCTAGCATGACAGGGATTACCTACGAGCAGTACTTC,CSASMTGITYEQYF
TRBD2,.,TRBV9,14,TRBJ2-7,TGTGCCAGCAGCCCAGCGGGGGGGGCCCACGAGCAGTACTTC,CASSPAGGAHEQYF
.,.,TRBV19,16,TRBJ1-6,TGTGCCAGTAGTTCCAGTCGAGAGGGGGAAAATTCGCCCCTCCACTTT,CASSSSREGENSPLHF
.,.,TRBV4-3,16,TRBJ2-1,TGCGCCATCAGTCCCGGAGGGGGGCGGGGGAAAAATGAGCAGTTCTTC,CAISPGGGRGKNEQFF
.,few,TRBV6-5,19,TRBJ2-6,TGTGCCAGCAGTTACTCGGGGGGCGCAATCGTGGCTGGGGCCAACGTCCTGACTTTC,CASSYSGGAIVAGANVLTF
TRBD1,few,TRBV20-1,14,TRBJ1-2,TGCAGTGCTAGCGGACAGGGCGAGATATATGGCTACACCTTC,CSASGQGEIYGYTF
.,.,TRBV12-3/TRBV12-4,14,TRBJ2-7,TGTGCCAGCAGCGCGACCGGGCCGTCCTACGAGCAGTACTTC,CASSATGPSYEQYF
TRBD2,few,TRBV7-3,14,TRBJ2-1,TGTGCCAGCAGCTTAACGCGGGGTAGCGGGGAACGGTTCTTC,CASSLTRGSGERFF
.,.,TRBV3-1,15,TRBJ1-1,TGTGCCAGCAGCCAAGATTTCGGTACTGGCGCTGAAGCTTTCTTT,CASSQDFGTGAEAFF
.,few,TRBV27,14,TRBJ2-7,TGTGCCAGCTCCTCCCCAGGGGACCCCTACGAGCAGTACTTC,CASSSPGDPYEQYF
TRBD2,.,TRBV5-1,15,TRBJ2-1,TGCGCCAGCAGCCAGATAGCGGGGGGAAACAATGAGCAGTTCTTC,CASSQIAGGNNEQFF
TRBD1,.,TRBV12-3/TRBV12-4,14,TRBJ2-5,TGTGCCAGCAACTACAGGGGGCCCCAAGAGACCCAGTACTTC,CASNYRGPQETQYF
TRBD1,few,TRBV7-2,15,TRBJ1-5,TGTGCCAGCAGCTATGACAGGGGGCCCCTATCGCCCCAGCATTTT,CASSYDRGPLSPQHF
TRBD1,few,TRBV30,14,TRBJ1-1,TGTGCCTGGAGTTATTTGACAGGGGGCACTGAAGCTTTCTTT,CAWSYLTGGTEAFF
TRBD1,.,TRBV20-1,12,TRBJ2-1,TGCAGTGCTAGCTACAGGGGTCGTGAGCAGTTCTTC,CSASYRGREQFF
.,few,TRBV12-3/TRBV12-4,15,TRBJ1-2,TGTGCCAGCAGTCAAACCGGGGCTCCCCATTATGGCTACACCTTC,CASSQTGAPHYGYTF
.,.,TRBV20-1,11,TRBJ2-1,TGCAGTGCTAACCGGGCCTCCATTGGGTTCTTC,CSANRASIGFF
TRBD2,.,TRBV20-1,13,TRBJ2-5,TGCAGTGCTACACTAGCGGGCCAAGAGACCCAGTACTTC,CSATLAGQETQYF
TRBD2,.,TRBV7-6,16,TRBJ2-5,TGTGCCGGCAGCTTAGGTGCTAGCGGGGGCGGGGAGACCCAGTACTTC,CAGSLGASGGGETQYF
TRBD1,.,TRBV27,14,TRBJ1-2,TGTGCCGGCAGTTTAGGGACAGGCTTCGGGGGCTACACCTTC,CAGSLGTGFGGYTF
TRBD2,few,TRBV7-3,18,TRBJ2-1,TGTGCCAGCAGCTTAACTAGCGGGGGCTCCCACCGATACAATGAGCAGTTCTTC,CASSLTSGGSHRYNEQFF
.,many,TRBV6-5,16,TRBJ2-3,TGTGCCAGCAGTTACTCGAGCGCCTCTAGCACAGATACGCAGTATTTT,CASSYSSASSTDTQYF
.,many,TRBV4-2,15,TRBJ2-3,TGTGCCAGCAGCCAAGGAACCGAGGTGGCAGATACGCAGTATTTT,CASSQGTEVADTQYF
.,few,TRBV7-2,14,TRBJ2-7,TGTGCCAGCAGCTTAAACCCAGGGGAGTACGAGCAGTACTTC,CASSLNPGEYEQYF
.,few,TRBV5-1,14,TRBJ1-5,TGCGCCAGCAGCTGGGACGGCGGAAATCAGCCCCAGCATTTT,CASSWDGGNQPQHF
TRBD2,.,TRBV20-1,17,TRBJ2-1,TGCAGTGCTAACGGACTAGCGGGGTCAGGGGCCTACAATGAGCAGTTCTTC,CSANGLAGSGAYNEQFF
.,few,TRBV6-5,15,TRBJ1-2,TGTGCCAGCAGTTACGCCCGACAGGACCTCTATGGCTACACCTTC,CASSYARQDLYGYTF
.,.,TRBV9,14,TRBJ2-5,TGTGCCAGCAGCGTAGACCCGGATGCAGAGACCCAGTACTTC,CASSVDPDAETQYF
.,.,TRBV9,14,TRBJ1-6,TGTGCCAGCAGCGTAGCTGTGACAAATAAGCCCCTCCACTTT,CASSVAVTNKPLHF
.,.,TRBV28,17,TRBJ1-6,TGTGCCAGCAGTTTATTGGGAGGTATAGCGGGGGCTTCACCCCACCACTTT,CASSLLGGIAGASPHHF
TRBD1,few,TRBV30,13,TRBJ1-1,TGTGCCTTGACCCGGGACAGTGGAACTGAAGCTTTCTTT,CALTRDSGTEAFF
.,.,TRBV28,15,TRBJ1-5,TGTGCCAGCAGTCCAAAGTTGGGAGAATCGCAGCTCCAGCATTTT,CASSPKLGESQLQHF